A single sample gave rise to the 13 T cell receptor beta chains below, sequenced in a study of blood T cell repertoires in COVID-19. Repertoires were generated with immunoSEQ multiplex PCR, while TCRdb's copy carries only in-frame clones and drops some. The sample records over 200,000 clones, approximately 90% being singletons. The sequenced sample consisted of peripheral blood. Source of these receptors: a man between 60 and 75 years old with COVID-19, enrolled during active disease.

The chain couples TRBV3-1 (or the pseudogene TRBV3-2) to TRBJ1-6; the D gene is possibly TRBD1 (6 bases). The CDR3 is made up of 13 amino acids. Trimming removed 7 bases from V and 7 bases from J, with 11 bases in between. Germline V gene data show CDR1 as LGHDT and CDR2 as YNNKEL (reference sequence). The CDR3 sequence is CASKGGGNSPLHF. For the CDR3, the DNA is TGTGCCAGCAAAGGGGGGGGGAATTCACCCCTCCACTTT.

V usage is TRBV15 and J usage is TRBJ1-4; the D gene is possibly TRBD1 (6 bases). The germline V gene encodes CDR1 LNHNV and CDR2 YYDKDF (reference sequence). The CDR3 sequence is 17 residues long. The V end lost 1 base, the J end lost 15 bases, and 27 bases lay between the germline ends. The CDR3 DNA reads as TGTGCCACCAGCAGAGGGGCGACTGTGACAAGGGGGAGGGAATTGTTTTTT. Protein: CATSRGATVTRGRELFF. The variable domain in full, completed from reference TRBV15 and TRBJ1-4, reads DAMVIQNPRYQVTQFGKPVTLSCSQTLNHNVMYWYQQKSSQAPKLLFHYYDKDFNNEADTPDNFQSRRPNTSFCFLDIRSPGLGDTAMYLCATSRGATVTRGRELFFGSGTQLSVL.

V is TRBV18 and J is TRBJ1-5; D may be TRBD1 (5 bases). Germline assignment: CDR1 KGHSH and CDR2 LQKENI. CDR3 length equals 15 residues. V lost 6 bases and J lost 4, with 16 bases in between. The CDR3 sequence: CASSQGVGLNQPQHF. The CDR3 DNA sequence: TGTGCCAGCTCCCAAGGGGTGGGCTTGAATCAGCCCCAGCATTTT.

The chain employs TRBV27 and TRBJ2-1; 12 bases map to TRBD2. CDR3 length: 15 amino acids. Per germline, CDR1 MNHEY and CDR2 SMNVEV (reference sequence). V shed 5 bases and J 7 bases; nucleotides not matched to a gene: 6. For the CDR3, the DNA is TGTGCCAGCAGTCTAGCGGGAGGGCGTCGGAATGAGCAGTTCTTC. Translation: CASSLAGGRRNEQFF.

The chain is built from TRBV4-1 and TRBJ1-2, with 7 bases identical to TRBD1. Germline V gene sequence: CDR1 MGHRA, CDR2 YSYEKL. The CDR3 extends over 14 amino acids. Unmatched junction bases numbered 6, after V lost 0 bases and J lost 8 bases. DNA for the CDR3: TGCGCCAGCAGCCAAGAATACAGGGGAAGGGGCTACACCTTC. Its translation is CASSQEYRGRGYTF.

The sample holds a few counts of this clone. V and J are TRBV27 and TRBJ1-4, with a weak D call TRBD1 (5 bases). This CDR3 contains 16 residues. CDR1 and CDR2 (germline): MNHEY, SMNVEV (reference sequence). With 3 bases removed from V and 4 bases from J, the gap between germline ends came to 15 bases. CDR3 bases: TGTGCCAGCAGTTTCCACTCGACAGTAGATAATGAAAAACTGTTTTTT. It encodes CASSFHSTVDNEKLFF.

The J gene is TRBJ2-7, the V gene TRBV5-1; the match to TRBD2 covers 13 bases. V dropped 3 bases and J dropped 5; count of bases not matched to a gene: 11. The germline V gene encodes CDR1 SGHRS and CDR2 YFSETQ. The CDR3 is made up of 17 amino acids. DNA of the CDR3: TGCGCCAGCAGCTCGGGACTAGCGGGGACTCGAAGGCACGAGCAGTACTTC. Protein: CASSSGLAGTRRHEQYF.

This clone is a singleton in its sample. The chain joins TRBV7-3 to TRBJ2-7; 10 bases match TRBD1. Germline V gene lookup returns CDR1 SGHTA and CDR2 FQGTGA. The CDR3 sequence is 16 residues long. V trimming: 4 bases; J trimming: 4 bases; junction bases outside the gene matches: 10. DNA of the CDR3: TGTGCCAGCAGCTCCGGCCCCGGGACAGGGGAATACGAGCAGTACTTC. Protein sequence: CASSSGPGTGEYEQYF.

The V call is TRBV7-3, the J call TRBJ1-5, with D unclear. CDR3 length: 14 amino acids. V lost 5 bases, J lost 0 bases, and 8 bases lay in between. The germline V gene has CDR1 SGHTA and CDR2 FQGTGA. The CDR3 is CASSQKYSNQPQHF. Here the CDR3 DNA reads TGTGCCAGCAGCCAGAAGTATAGCAATCAGCCCCAGCATTTT.

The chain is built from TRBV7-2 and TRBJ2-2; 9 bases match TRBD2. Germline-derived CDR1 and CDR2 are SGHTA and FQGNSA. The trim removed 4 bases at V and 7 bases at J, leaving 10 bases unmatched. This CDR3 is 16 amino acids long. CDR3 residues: CASSYSGTSRIGELFF. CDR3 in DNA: TGTGCCAGCAGCTATTCGGGGACTAGCAGGATCGGGGAGCTGTTTTTT.

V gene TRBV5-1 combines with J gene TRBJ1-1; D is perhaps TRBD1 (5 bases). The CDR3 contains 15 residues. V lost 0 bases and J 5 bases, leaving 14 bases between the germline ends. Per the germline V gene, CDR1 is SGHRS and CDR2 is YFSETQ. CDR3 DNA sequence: TGCGCCAGCAGCTTGGCGGCAGGGCTGGAGACTGAAGCTTTCTTT. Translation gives CASSLAAGLETEAFF.

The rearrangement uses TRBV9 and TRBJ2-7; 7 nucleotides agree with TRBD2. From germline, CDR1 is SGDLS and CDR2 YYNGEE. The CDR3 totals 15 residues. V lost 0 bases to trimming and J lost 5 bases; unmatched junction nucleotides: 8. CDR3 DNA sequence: TGTGCCAGCAGCGTAGTTGGGGGAGGGCCAAACGAGCAGTACTTC. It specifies CASSVVGGGPNEQYF.

In nucleotides, the CDR3 is TGCGCCAGCAGCCAATCGATTAGCGGGACCCACAATGAGCAGTTCTTC. This translates into CASSQSISGTHNEQFF. V and J are TRBV4-3 and TRBJ2-1, with TRBD2 matching over 8 bases. The V segment lost 2 bases and the J segment 5 bases; nucleotides outside the gene matches: 8. This CDR3 region has 16 residues. Germline V CDR1 and CDR2: LGHNA, YSLEER.